This T cell receptor beta chain derives from a study of human T cells and chemical hapten exposure. Study-level information: Patients having alopecia areata, totalis or universalis were mostly female. Points from the study as a whole: Compared with pre-sensitization or healthy control sets, expanded TCRs clustered more.

TCRdb called the RACE reads again in MiXCR, with one record for every CDR3 protein. The sample consists of 82,000 or so distinct CDR3 sequences, 10% to 15% of them appearing once. Time point noted: patch test 3, about 24 weeks after DPC sensitization. As to treatment: therapeutic diphenylcyclopropenone sensitization with weekly scalp DPC. The V and J ends lost 3 bases and 2 bases respectively, with 7 bases between them. CDR3 length: 13 residues. Germline V gives CDR1 PRHDT, CDR2 FYEKMQ (reference sequence). This clonotype was picked up a small number of times. The antigen remains undetermined. The rearrangement links TRBV13 to TRBJ1-2; no definite D call. This receptor was obtained from a woman between 45 and 60 years old with alopecia areata. Some clones in this sample may be carry-over from other donors' samples. The sample here was whole blood, taken in connection with sensitization to the hapten diphenylcyclopropenone (DPC). Here the CDR3 DNA reads TGTGCCAGCAGCTTTTGGGGAAACTATGGCTACACCTTC. Its protein product is CASSFWGNYGYTF.